This record looks at one T cell receptor beta chain sequence and its context. Its antigen target is currently unknown. It has no much larger one-base neighbor in the sample; base qualities were not kept. The data are from a study of patients and donors after allogeneic stem cell transplantation (TCRdb year 2020). The CDR3 covers 15 residues, taking in both the cysteine and the phenylalanine. Only the CDR3 portion is preserved as DNA: 45 bases, with reading frame beginning at the first base. Per the germline V gene, LGHNA is the CDR1 and YSLEER is the CDR2. Trimming takes 1 base from V and 1 base from J, and the germline ends sit 9 bases apart. The library was obtained by RT-PCR. Sequencing instrument: NextSeq 550. The public reads were reprocessed in TCRdb via fastp at Q25 and MiXCR, keeping in-frame beta chains. Here each entry gathers all rows of one CDR3 protein and keeps the most common genes and DNA. This sample gives around 200,000 distinct CDR3 sequences in total; about 37% of them show up just once. The biggest ten clones account for roughly 12% of the sample.

The sequence was obtained from a human donor who was either an allogeneic HSCT recipient or a stem cell or donor lymphocyte infusion donor (not recorded which). It is not recorded whose cells these are; they may come from a transplant donor. Sequencing input: blood, either unsorted or a sorted T cell fraction (not recorded which). This sequence uses TRBV4-3 and TRBJ2-3; a confident D gene designation cannot be given. The CDR3 sequence is CASSQGNAGTDTQYF. In nucleotide form, the sequence is TGCGCCAGCAGCCAAGGGAACGCCGGCACAGATACGCAGTATTTT.